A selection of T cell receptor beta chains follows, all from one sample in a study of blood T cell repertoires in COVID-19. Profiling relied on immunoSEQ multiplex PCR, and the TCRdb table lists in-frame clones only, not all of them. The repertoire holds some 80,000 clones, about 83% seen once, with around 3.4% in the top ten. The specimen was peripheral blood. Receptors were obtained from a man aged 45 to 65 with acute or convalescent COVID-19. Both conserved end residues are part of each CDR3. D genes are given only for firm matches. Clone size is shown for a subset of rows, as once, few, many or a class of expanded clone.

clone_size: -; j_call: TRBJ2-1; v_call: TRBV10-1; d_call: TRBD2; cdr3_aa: CASGREAGVGEQFF; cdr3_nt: TGCGCCAGCGGGAGAGAAGCGGGAGTAGGGGAGCAGTTCTTC
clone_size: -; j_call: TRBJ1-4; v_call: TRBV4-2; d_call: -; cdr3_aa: CASSYPGGSEKLFF; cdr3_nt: TGTGCCAGCAGCTACCCAGGAGGAAGTGAAAAACTGTTTTTT
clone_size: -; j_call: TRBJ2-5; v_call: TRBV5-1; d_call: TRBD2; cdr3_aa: CASSLGVRLAGAGETQYF; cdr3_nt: TGCGCCAGCAGCTTGGGAGTCCGACTAGCGGGAGCGGGGGAGACCCAGTACTTC
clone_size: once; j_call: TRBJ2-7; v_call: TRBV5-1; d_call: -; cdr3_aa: CASSVGDLYEQYF; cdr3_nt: TGCGCCAGCAGTGTCGGGGATCTGTACGAGCAGTACTTC
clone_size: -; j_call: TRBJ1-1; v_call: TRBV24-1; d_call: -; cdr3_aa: CATRMGGGSTEAFF; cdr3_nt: TGTGCCACCAGGATGGGAGGGGGTAGCACTGAAGCTTTCTTT
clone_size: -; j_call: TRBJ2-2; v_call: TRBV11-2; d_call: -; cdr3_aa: CASSLQDLYTGELFF; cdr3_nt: TGTGCCAGCAGCTTACAGGATCTATACACCGGGGAGCTGTTTTTT
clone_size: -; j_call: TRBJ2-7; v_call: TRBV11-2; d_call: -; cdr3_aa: CASSLGLYYEQYF; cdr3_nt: TGTGCCAGCAGCTTAGGACTATACTACGAGCAGTACTTC
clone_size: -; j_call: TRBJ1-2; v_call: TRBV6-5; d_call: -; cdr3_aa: CASSYSPGSNYGYTF; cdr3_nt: TGTGCCAGCAGTTACTCCCCAGGTTCTAACTATGGCTACACCTTC
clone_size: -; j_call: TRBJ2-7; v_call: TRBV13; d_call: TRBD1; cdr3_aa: CASSSWGQGVYEQYF; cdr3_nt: TGTGCCAGCAGCTCCTGGGGACAGGGGGTCTACGAGCAGTACTTC
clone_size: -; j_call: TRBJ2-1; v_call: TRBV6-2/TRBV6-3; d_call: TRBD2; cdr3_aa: CASSYGLAGGEGQFF; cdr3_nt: TGTGCCAGCAGTTACGGCCTAGCGGGAGGAGAAGGGCAGTTCTTC
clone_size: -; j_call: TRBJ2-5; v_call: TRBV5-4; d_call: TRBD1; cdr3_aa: CASSPDRGLQETQYF; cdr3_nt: TGTGCCAGCAGCCCGGACAGGGGGCTCCAAGAGACCCAGTACTTC
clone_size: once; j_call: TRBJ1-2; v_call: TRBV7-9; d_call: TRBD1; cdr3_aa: CASSLVGTGYGYTF; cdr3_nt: TGTGCCAGCAGCTTAGTCGGGACAGGGTATGGCTACACCTTC
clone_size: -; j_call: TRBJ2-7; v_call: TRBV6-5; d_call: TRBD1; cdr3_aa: CASSPTGGHHQYF; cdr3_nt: TGTGCCAGCAGTCCGACAGGGGGCCACCACCAGTACTTC
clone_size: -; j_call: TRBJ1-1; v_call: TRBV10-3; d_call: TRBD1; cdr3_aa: CAISRQGENTEAFF; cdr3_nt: TGTGCCATCAGTCGACAGGGGGAGAACACTGAAGCTTTCTTT
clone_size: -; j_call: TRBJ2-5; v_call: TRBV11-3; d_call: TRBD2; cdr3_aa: CASSPGLAGTLETQYF; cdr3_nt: TGTGCCAGCAGCCCTGGACTAGCGGGAACGTTGGAGACCCAGTACTTC
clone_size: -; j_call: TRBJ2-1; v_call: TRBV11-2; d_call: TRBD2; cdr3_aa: CASSPREGGFGEQFF; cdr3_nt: TGTGCCAGCAGCCCGCGGGAGGGAGGGTTTGGTGAGCAGTTCTTC
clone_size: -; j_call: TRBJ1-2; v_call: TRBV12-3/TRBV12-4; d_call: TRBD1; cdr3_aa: CASIGTASNGYTF; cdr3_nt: TGTGCCAGCATCGGGACAGCTAGTAATGGCTACACCTTC
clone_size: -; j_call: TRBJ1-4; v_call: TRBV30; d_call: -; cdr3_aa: CAWKDWGPTNEKLFF; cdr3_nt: TGTGCCTGGAAGGATTGGGGGCCGACTAATGAAAAACTGTTTTTT
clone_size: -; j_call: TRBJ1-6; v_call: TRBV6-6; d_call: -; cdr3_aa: CASSRAPAGESPLHF; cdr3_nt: TGTGCCAGCAGCCGAGCCCCAGCAGGTGAATCACCCCTCCACTTT
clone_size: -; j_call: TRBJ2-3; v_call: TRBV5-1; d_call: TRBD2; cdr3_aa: CASTRTSGGAMTDTQYF; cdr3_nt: TGCGCCAGCACCCGGACTAGCGGGGGGGCGATGACAGATACGCAGTATTTT
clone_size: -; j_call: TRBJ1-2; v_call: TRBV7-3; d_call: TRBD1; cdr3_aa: CASSPGTGSHGYTF; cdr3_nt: TGTGCCAGCAGTCCCGGGACAGGATCTCACGGCTACACCTTC
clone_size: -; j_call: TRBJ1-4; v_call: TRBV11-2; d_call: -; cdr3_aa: CASSLVAAHRDEKLFF; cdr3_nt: TGTGCCAGCAGCTTAGTAGCAGCCCACCGCGATGAAAAACTGTTTTTT
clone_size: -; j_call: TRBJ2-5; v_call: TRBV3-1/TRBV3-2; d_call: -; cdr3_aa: CASSQAPLGQKETQYF; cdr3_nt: TGTGCCAGCAGCCAAGCCCCACTCGGACAAAAAGAGACCCAGTACTTC
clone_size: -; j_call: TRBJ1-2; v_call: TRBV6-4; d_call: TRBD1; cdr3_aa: CASSDPDRGFYGYTF; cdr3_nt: TGTGCCAGCAGTGACCCGGACAGGGGATTCTATGGCTACACCTTC
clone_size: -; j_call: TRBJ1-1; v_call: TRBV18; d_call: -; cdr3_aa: CASSGQTTEAFF; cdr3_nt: TGTGCCAGCTCCGGACAGACCACTGAAGCTTTCTTT
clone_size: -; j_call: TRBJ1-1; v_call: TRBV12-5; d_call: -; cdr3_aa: CASGWTTGGVNTEAFF; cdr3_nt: TGTGCTAGTGGTTGGACTACAGGTGGGGTCAACACTGAAGCTTTCTTT
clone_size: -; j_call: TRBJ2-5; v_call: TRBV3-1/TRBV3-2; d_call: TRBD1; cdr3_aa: CASTLTGGWVETQYF; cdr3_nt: TGTGCCAGCACCCTGACAGGGGGCTGGGTGGAGACCCAGTACTTC
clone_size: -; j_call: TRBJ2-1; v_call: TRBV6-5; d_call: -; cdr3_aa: CASSYSSDNEQFF; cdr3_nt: TGTGCCAGCAGTTACTCATCTGACAATGAGCAGTTCTTC
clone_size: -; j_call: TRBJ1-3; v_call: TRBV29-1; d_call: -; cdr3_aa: CSVDAGNTIYF; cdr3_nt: TGCAGCGTTGATGCGGGAAACACCATATATTTT
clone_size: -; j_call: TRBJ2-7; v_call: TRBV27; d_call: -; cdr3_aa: CASKKIPRDYEQYF; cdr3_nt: TGTGCCAGCAAAAAAATCCCCAGGGACTACGAGCAGTACTTC
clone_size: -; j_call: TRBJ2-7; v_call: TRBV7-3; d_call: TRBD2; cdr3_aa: CASSPSSGGAYEQYF; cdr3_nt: TGTGCCAGCAGCCCATCTAGCGGGGGGGCATACGAGCAGTACTTC
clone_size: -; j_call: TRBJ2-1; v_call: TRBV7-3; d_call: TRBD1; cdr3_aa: CASSSGQGLYNEQFF; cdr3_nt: TGTGCCAGCAGCTCGGGACAGGGGCTATACAATGAGCAGTTCTTC
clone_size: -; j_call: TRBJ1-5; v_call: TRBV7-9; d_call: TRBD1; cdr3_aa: CASSFGTGNQPQHF; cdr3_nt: TGTGCCAGCAGCTTCGGGACAGGCAATCAGCCCCAGCATTTT
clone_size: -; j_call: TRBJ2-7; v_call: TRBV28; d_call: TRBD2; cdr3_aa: CASTRAGARVVEQYF; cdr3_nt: TGTGCCAGCACCCGAGCGGGGGCGAGGGTTGTCGAGCAGTACTTC
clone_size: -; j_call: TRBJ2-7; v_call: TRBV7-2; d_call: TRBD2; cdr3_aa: CASSLGGLAGDEQYF; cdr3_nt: TGTGCCAGCAGCTTAGGGGGACTAGCGGGAGACGAGCAGTACTTC
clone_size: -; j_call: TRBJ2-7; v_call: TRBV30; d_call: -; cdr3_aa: CAWSARLEQYF; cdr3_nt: TGTGCCTGGAGTGCTAGGCTCGAGCAGTACTTC
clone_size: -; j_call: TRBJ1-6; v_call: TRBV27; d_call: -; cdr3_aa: CASSQTTAVASPLHF; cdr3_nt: TGTGCCAGCAGTCAAACCACAGCAGTGGCTTCACCCCTCCACTTT
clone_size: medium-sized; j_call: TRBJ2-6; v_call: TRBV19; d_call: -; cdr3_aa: CASSMWSSGANVLTF; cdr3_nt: TGTGCCAGTAGTATGTGGAGCTCTGGGGCCAACGTCCTGACTTTC
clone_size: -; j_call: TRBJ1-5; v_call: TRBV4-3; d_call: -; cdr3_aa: CASSQDRGNQPQHF; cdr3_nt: TGCGCCAGCAGCCAAGATCGCGGCAATCAGCCCCAGCATTTT
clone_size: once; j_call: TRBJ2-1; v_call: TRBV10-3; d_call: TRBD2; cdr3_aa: CATSAPERGGGNEQFF; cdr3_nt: TGTGCCACCTCGGCGCCCGAGCGGGGGGGCGGGAATGAGCAGTTCTTC
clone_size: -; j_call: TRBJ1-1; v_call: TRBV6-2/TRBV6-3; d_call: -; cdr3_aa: CASSSLSVLEAFF; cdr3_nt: TGTGCCAGCAGTTCTCTCTCGGTTTTAGAGGCTTTCTTT
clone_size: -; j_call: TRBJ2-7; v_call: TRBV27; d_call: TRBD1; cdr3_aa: CASSFGTDSYEQYF; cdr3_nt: TGTGCCAGCAGTTTTGGGACAGATTCCTACGAGCAGTACTTC
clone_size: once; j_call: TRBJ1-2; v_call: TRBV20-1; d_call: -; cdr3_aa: CQGWNYGYTF; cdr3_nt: TGTCAGGGATGGAACTATGGCTACACCTTC
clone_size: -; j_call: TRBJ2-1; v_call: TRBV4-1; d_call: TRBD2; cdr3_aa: CASSTPSGRPEVDEQFF; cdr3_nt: TGCGCCAGCAGCACCCCTAGCGGGCGGCCCGAGGTTGATGAGCAGTTCTTC
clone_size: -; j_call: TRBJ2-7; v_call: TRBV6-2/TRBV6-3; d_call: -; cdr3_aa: CASSGSPLYEQYF; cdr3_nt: TGTGCCAGCAGTGGGAGCCCACTTTACGAGCAGTACTTC
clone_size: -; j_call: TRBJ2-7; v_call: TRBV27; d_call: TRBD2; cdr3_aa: CASRTLGGDEQYF; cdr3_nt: TGTGCCAGCAGGACATTGGGGGGGGACGAGCAGTACTTC